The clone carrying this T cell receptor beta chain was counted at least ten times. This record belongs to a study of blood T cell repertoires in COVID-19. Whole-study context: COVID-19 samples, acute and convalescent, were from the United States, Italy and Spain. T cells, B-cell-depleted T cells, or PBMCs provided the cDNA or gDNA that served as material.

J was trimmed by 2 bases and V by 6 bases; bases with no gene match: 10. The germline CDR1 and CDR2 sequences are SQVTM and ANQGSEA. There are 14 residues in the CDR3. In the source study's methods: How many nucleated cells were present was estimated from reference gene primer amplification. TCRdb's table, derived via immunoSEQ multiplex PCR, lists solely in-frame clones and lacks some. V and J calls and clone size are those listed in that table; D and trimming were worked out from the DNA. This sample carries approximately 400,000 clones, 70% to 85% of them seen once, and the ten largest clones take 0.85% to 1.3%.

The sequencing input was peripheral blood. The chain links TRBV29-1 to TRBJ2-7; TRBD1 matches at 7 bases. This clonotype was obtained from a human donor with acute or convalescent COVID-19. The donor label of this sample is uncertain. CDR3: CSVQGDRLPYEQYF. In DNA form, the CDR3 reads TGCAGCGTGCAGGGGGACCGTCTCCCCTACGAGCAGTACTTC.